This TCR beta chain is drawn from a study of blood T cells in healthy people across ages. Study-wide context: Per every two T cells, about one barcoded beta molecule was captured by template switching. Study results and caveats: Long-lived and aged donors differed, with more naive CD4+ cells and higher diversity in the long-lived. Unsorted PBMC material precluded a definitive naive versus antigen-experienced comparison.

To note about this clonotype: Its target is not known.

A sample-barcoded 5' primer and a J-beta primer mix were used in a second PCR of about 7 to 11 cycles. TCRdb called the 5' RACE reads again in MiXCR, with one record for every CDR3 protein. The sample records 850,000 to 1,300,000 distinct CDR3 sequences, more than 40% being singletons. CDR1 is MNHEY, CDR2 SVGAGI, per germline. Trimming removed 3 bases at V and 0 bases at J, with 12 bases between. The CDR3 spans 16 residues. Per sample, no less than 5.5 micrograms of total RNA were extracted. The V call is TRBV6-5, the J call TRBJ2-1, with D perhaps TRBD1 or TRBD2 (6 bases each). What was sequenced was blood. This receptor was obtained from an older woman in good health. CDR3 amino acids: CASSYYKGGSYNEQFF. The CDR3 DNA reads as TGTGCCAGCAGTTATTATAAGGGGGGCTCCTACAATGAGCAGTTCTTC.